The rows below give T cell receptor beta chains drawn from one sample of a study of cytomegalovirus exposure and HLA in healthy donors. Measured with immunoSEQ multiplex PCR; TCRdb has only the in-frame clones, and not every one. There are 300,000 to 450,000 clones in the sample; 86% occur only once, and under 0.95% lies in the top ten. The sample consisted of PBMCs. Receptor source: a woman aged 18-30 years in good health and CMV-seronegative. Each CDR3 is given with its conserved first and last residue. A D gene is named only where the DNA matches it firmly. The listing skips clone size in some rows; elsewhere it reads once, few, many or a size class.

TRBJ2-3 | TRBV9 | TRBD2 | once | TGTGCCAGCAGCCTAATCGGGACTAGCGGGACCCTTAGCACAGATACGCAGTATTTT | CASSLIGTSGTLSTDTQYF
TRBJ1-6 | TRBV9 | TRBD1 | - | TGTGCCAGCAGCGTGGGGACAGGGGAATCACCCCTCCACTTT | CASSVGTGESPLHF
TRBJ2-5 | TRBV7-2 | - | few | TGTGCCAGCGGGGGCCTGGGGGAGACCCAGTACTTC | CASGGLGETQYF
TRBJ2-7 | TRBV5-6 | - | few | TGTGCCAGCAGCTTGGGAGTCCGGCCGGGCTACGAGCAGTACTTC | CASSLGVRPGYEQYF
TRBJ2-2 | TRBV30 | TRBD2 | - | TGTGCCTGTAAGGGACTAGCGGTGACGAACACCGGGGAGCTGTTTTTT | CACKGLAVTNTGELFF
TRBJ1-3 | TRBV29-1 | TRBD1 | - | TGCAGCGCTCGGACAGGGATAGACTCTGGAAACACCATATATTTT | CSARTGIDSGNTIYF
TRBJ2-1 | TRBV28 | TRBD2 | - | TGTGCCAGCAGTTTAGGCGGGAGTTTTGAGCAGTTCTTC | CASSLGGSFEQFF
TRBJ2-7 | TRBV13 | - | - | TGTGCCAGCAGCTCACGTAGTTCCGAGCAGTACTTC | CASSSRSSEQYF
TRBJ1-4 | TRBV9 | - | - | TGTGCCAGCAGCGTCGAAGGACACAATGAAAAACTGTTTTTT | CASSVEGHNEKLFF
TRBJ1-1 | TRBV18 | - | - | TGTGCCAGCTCACCCGGAGTGAACACTGAAGCTTTCTTT | CASSPGVNTEAFF
TRBJ1-6 | TRBV28 | - | few | TGTGCCAGCAGAACTAACAGGAATTCACCCCTCCACTTT | CASRTNRNSPLHF
TRBJ2-7 | TRBV7-9 | - | - | TGTGCCAGCAGCTTAGGACGGGACTCCCCGTACTTC | CASSLGRDSPYF
TRBJ2-5 | TRBV7-2 | - | - | TGTGCCAGCAGCTTAGGGGGGAAAGGTGCGGCGGGACAAGAGACCCAGTACTTC | CASSLGGKGAAGQETQYF
TRBJ2-1 | TRBV6-6 | - | - | TGTGCCAGCAGTTACAGGGAGTACAATGAGCAGTTCTTC | CASSYREYNEQFF
TRBJ1-2 | TRBV12-5 | - | few | TGTGCTAGTGGTTTGCCCCTCTATGGCTACACCTTC | CASGLPLYGYTF
TRBJ2-1 | TRBV2 | TRBD2 | - | TGTGCCAGCAAAGCGGGAGTATCGAATGAGCAGTTCTTC | CASKAGVSNEQFF
TRBJ2-2 | TRBV28 | TRBD1 | - | TGTGCCAGCAGTTTAGCAGGGGGCATCGGGGAGCTGTTTTTT | CASSLAGGIGELFF
TRBJ1-2 | TRBV2 | - | few | TGTGCCAGCAGTACAGGGAGCTACACCTTC | CASSTGSYTF
TRBJ1-5 | TRBV6-1 | - | - | TGTGCCAGCAGTCGTAGGGGTATGGGTCAGCCCCAGCATTTT | CASSRRGMGQPQHF
TRBJ2-3 | TRBV6-5 | - | - | TGTGCCAGCCACGCGGGTCCAGATACGCAGTATTTT | CASHAGPDTQYF
TRBJ2-2 | TRBV5-1 | TRBD1 | - | TGCGCCAGCAGCTTGTCGGGACAGGCAGACACCGGGGAGCTGTTTTTT | CASSLSGQADTGELFF
TRBJ2-7 | TRBV28 | - | once | TGTGCCAGCAGTTTACAGCGCACCTACGAGCAGTACTTC | CASSLQRTYEQYF
TRBJ2-7 | TRBV10-3 | - | few | TGTGCCATCAGTGGTCCGAGGTCCCACGAGCAGTACTTC | CAISGPRSHEQYF
TRBJ2-3 | TRBV7-8 | TRBD1 | - | TGTGCCAGCAGCCATTTGACAGGGGGCTGGACAGATACGCAGTATTTT | CASSHLTGGWTDTQYF
TRBJ2-1 | TRBV15 | - | - | TGTGCCACCAGCAGAGTAGCACTGGATGAGCAGTTCTTC | CATSRVALDEQFF
TRBJ2-7 | TRBV7-2 | TRBD1 | - | TGTGCCAGCAGCTTAGCTCCCTTGGGACAGGGGATCGACGAGCAGTACTTC | CASSLAPLGQGIDEQYF
TRBJ2-7 | TRBV5-4 | - | once | TGTGCCAGCAGCTTGGGGGGGCGTGTAGAACCTTACTTC | CASSLGGRVEPYF
TRBJ1-1 | TRBV18 | - | - | TGTGCCAGCTCACCAGGGGCCCGAAGCATGAACACTGAAGCTTTCTTT | CASSPGARSMNTEAFF
TRBJ1-2 | TRBV11-2 | - | few | TGTGCCAGCAGCAGCTTAGTTCGGGGGACGGAGAACTATGGCTACACCTTC | CASSSLVRGTENYGYTF
TRBJ2-2 | TRBV29-1 | - | - | TGCAGCGGGGGGGACGGAGACACCGGGGAGCTGTTTTTT | CSGGDGDTGELFF
TRBJ2-2 | TRBV6-4 | - | - | TGTGCCAGCAGTGACTCGGGGAGCACCGGGGAGCTGTTTTTT | CASSDSGSTGELFF
TRBJ1-2 | TRBV7-9 | - | - | TGTGCCAGCAGCTTAATTAGGGGAGGGGATGGCTACACCTTC | CASSLIRGGDGYTF
TRBJ1-2 | TRBV30 | TRBD1 | few | TGTGCCTGGAGTCACGGGACAGGGAACTATGGCTACACCTTC | CAWSHGTGNYGYTF
TRBJ2-2 | TRBV19 | TRBD1 | - | TGTGCCAGTAGTACCCCGGGACAGGGGGCGTCCGGGGAGCTGTTTTTT | CASSTPGQGASGELFF
TRBJ1-2 | TRBV28 | TRBD1 | once | TGTGCCAGCAGAGTACTCCCGGGACAGAGGGGCTATGGCTACACCTTC | CASRVLPGQRGYGYTF
TRBJ2-7 | TRBV29-1 | - | - | TGCAGCGCCCGAGGGGGGACAGACTACGAGCAGTACTTC | CSARGGTDYEQYF
TRBJ2-1 | TRBV7-9 | - | - | TGTGCCAGCAGCTTAGGTTCCGGGAGCTCCTACAATGAGCAGTTCTTC | CASSLGSGSSYNEQFF
TRBJ2-5 | TRBV7-9 | - | - | TGTGCCAGCAGCTTAACGGGGATGGAGACCCAGTACTTC | CASSLTGMETQYF
TRBJ1-4 | TRBV28 | - | - | TGTGCCAGCAGTTTTGGGGGGGGCAATGAAAAACTGTTTTTT | CASSFGGGNEKLFF
TRBJ2-6 | TRBV7-9 | - | - | TGTGCCAGCAGCTTGGACAGTTCGGGGGCCAACGTCCTGACTTTC | CASSLDSSGANVLTF
TRBJ1-3 | TRBV18 | TRBD1 | - | TGTGCCAGCTCACCTGTCGGACAGGGAGGTGGAAACACCATATATTTT | CASSPVGQGGGNTIYF
TRBJ2-5 | TRBV18 | TRBD1 | once | TGTGCCAGCTCACCTACAGGGGAAGAGACCCAGTACTTC | CASSPTGEETQYF
TRBJ1-5 | TRBV5-1 | - | - | TGCGCCAGCAGCCCGGGAGGGGGCAATCAGCCCCAGCATTTT | CASSPGGGNQPQHF
TRBJ1-1 | TRBV28 | - | - | TGTGCCAGCATCCTTACAGGGTCGGGAATGAACACTGAAGCTTTCTTT | CASILTGSGMNTEAFF
TRBJ1-1 | TRBV5-8 | - | - | TGTGCCAGCAGCTTGGACCAGGTGGGCACTGAAGCTTTCTTT | CASSLDQVGTEAFF